The entry below describes one T cell receptor (beta chain). The sample comes from a study of blood T cell repertoires in COVID-19. The wider study: Italy, Spain and the United States were the sources of the convalescent and acute COVID-19 samples. The analysed material was cDNA or gDNA that came from T cells, B-cell-depleted T cells, or PBMCs.

The V end was cut by 10 bases, the J end by 3 bases, with 13 bases between. Germline V gene data show CDR1 as MNHEY and CDR2 as SVGAGI. This CDR3 comprises 13 residues. Profiled with immunoSEQ multiplex PCR; TCRdb holds only in-frame clones, not every one. The sample shows over 300,000 clones, roughly 83% of them seen only once. Sequenced: peripheral blood. This TCR came from a woman between 50 and 59 years old with acute or convalescent COVID-19. The J gene is TRBJ1-5, the V gene TRBV6-5; D possibly corresponds to TRBD1 (5 bases). The CDR3 spells CAIDRGNNQPQHF. The CDR3 nucleotides are TGTGCCATCGACAGAGGAAACAATCAGCCCCAGCATTTT.